What follows are 19 T cell receptor beta chains derived from one specimen sequenced in a study of T cells in Graves' hyperthyroidism and ophthalmopathy (dated by TCRdb to 2018 to 2020). Library method: multiplex PCR. Sequencing was carried out with an Illumina HiSeq 2000. TCR beta CDR3 regions were amplified from RNA transcripts. The first round of RT-PCR for the TCR CDR3 was performed with the HTBI primer set and the Qiagen OneStep RT-PCR kit. TCRdb trimmed the raw reads at Q25, called clones with MiXCR and kept productive beta chains. For every CDR3 protein sequence, its rows merge into one entry that carries the most common genes and DNA. Within this sample are about 46,000 distinct CDR3 sequences, with around half of them counted one time only. Of the sample, over 30% is held by the ten largest clones. Material: peripheral blood or thyroid tissue (not recorded which). These receptors were collected from a woman aged 50 to 60 with Graves' hyperthyroidism.

This clonotype was counted ten times or more. The V call is TRBV5-6, the J call TRBJ2-5; 12 bases line up with TRBD2. From germline, CDR1 is SGHDT and CDR2 YYEEEE. CDR3 length: 16 residues. After removal of 4 bases from V and 5 bases from J, the junction contained 9 bases not matched to a gene. CDR3: CASSRRLAGDWETQYF. DNA for the CDR3: TGTGCCAGCAGCCGCAGACTAGCGGGAGATTGGGAGACCCAGTACTTC. Full variable domain (outside the CDR3, taken from reference TRBV5-6 and TRBJ2-5): DAGVTQSPTHLIKTRGQQVTLRCSPKSGHDTVSWYQQALGQGPQFIFQYYEEEERQRGNFPDRFSGHQFPNYSSELNVNALLLGDSALYLCASSRRLAGDWETQYFGPGTRLLVL.

This clonotype has a count of ten or more. The chain has TRBV5-1 and TRBJ2-7, with 8 bases that match TRBD2. The CDR3 runs 16 residues. Per germline, CDR1 SGHRS and CDR2 YFSETQ. The J segment lost 3 bases and the V segment lost 1 base, leaving 9 bases of the junction unmatched. The CDR3 is CASSLRGIAGNYEQYF. The CDR3 DNA reads as TGCGCCAGCAGCTTGAGGGGGATAGCGGGAAACTACGAGCAGTACTTC.

This clonotype has at least ten counts. The chain is built from TRBV6-2 or TRBV6-3 and TRBJ2-7; TRBD2 might be the D (6 bases). CDR3 length: 14 amino acids. CDR1 and CDR2 (germline): MNHEY, SVGEGT. Trimming stripped 8 bases from V and 6 bases from J, with 20 bases between. The CDR3 nucleotides are TGTGCCAGCGGAGTACGGGGGAGAGATCTCGAGCAGTACTTC. Translated, it gives CASGVRGRDLEQYF.

For this clonotype: A read error may explain this, as a much larger clone is one base away. The rearrangement joins TRBV9 to TRBJ2-7, with 10 bases lining up with TRBD2. CDR1 is SGDLS, CDR2 YYNGEE, per germline. V was clipped by 5 bases and J by 6 bases; unmatched bases: 11. The CDR3 runs to 15 residues. CDR3 coding DNA: TGTGCCAGCAGACGGACTAGCGGAAGGGATTGCGAGCAGTACTTC. Its protein is CASRRTSGRDCEQYF. The variable domain in full, with the rest retrieved from reference TRBV9 and TRBJ2-7, is DSGVTQTPKHLITATGQRVTLRCSPRSGDLSVYWYQQSLDQGLQFLIQYYNGEERAKGNILERFSAQQFPDLHSELNLSSLELGDSALYFCASRRTSGRDCEQYFGPGTRLTVT.

The V call is TRBV4-3, the J call TRBJ2-6; no clear D gene. Looked up from germline, CDR1 is LGHNA and CDR2 is YSLEER. This CDR3 has 16 amino acids. The ends were cut back, 0 bases at V and 1 base at J, with 7 bases in the middle. The CDR3 sequence: CASSQEEGSGANVLTF. CDR3 DNA sequence: TGCGCCAGCAGCCAAGAGGAAGGGTCTGGGGCCAACGTCCTGACTTTC.

This clonotype showed up many times. The chain carries TRBV27 and TRBJ2-7, with 7 bases identical to TRBD2. V lost 6 bases to trimming and J lost 5 bases; unmatched junction nucleotides: 10. In germline, CDR1 is MNHEY, CDR2 SMNVEV (reference sequence). The CDR3 is 14 residues long. The CDR3 region is CASRPEGRVHEQYF. CDR3 nucleotides: TGTGCCAGCAGACCAGAGGGGAGGGTCCACGAGCAGTACTTC.

This clonotype was detected many times. The V call is TRBV30, the J call TRBJ1-1; no clear D. Germline V gene data show CDR1 as GTSNPN and CDR2 as SVGIG (reference sequence). Trimming pared 2 bases from V and 1 base from J, leaving 8 bases between. The CDR3 runs to 13 residues. Here the CDR3 reads CAWSRPGNTEAFF. The CDR3 region has the DNA TGTGCCTGGAGTCGACCTGGGAACACTGAAGCTTTCTTT.

This clonotype was seen many times. The junction does not match germline at one end; this may be a read error. V gene TRBV7-7 combines with J gene TRBJ2-5, with a weak D call TRBD2 (6 bases). The CDR3 covers 14 residues. In germline, CDR1 is SSHAT, CDR2 FNYEAQ (reference sequence). The CDR3 region is CASSLAAGRETQYF. Here the CDR3 DNA reads TGTGCTAGCAGCTTAGCGGCGGGAAGAGAGACCCAGTACTTC.

As for this clonotype: A much larger clone sits a single nucleotide away, making a read error possible. This chain uses TRBV7-9 with TRBJ2-5; 11 nucleotides match TRBD2. The CDR3 has 17 residues. Germline V lookup: CDR1 SEHNR, CDR2 FQNEAQ (reference sequence). Unmatched junction bases numbered 10, after V lost 5 bases and J lost 2 bases. The CDR3: CASSRGLAETVQETQYF. CDR3 coding DNA: TGTGCCAGCAGCCGGGGACTAGCGGAAACTGTACAAGAGACCCAGTACTTC. Filled out from reference TRBV7-9 and TRBJ2-5, the complete variable domain reads DTGVSQNPRHKITKRGQNVTFRCDPISEHNRLYWYRQTLGQGPEFLTYFQNEAQLEKSRLLSDRFSAERPKGSFSTLEIQRTEQGDSAMYLCASSRGLAETVQETQYFGPGTRLLVL.

This chain's CDR3 is CASSPRTGYYGYTF. The DNA for the CDR3 is TGTGCCAGCAGCCCCCGGACAGGGTACTATGGCTACACCTTC. The J gene is TRBJ1-2, the V gene TRBV7-9, with TRBD1 matching 8 bases. V trimming: 5 bases; J trimming: 3 bases; junction bases outside the gene matches: 5. The CDR3 extends over 14 amino acids. Germline CDR1 is SEHNR and CDR2 is FQNEAQ (reference sequence).

This clonotype appeared many times. This chain links TRBV6-6 with TRBJ2-1; TRBD2 is a possible D gene (6 bases). The V gene's germline CDR1 is MNHNY and CDR2 SVGAGI (reference sequence). The CDR3 sequence is 16 residues long. V dropped 5 bases and J dropped 0 bases, with 14 bases sitting between them. The CDR3 sequence is CASSVGSGASYNEQFF. CDR3 nucleotides: TGTGCCAGCAGTGTCGGATCGGGAGCCTCCTACAATGAGCAGTTCTTC.

The chain couples TRBV20-1 to TRBJ2-7, with 14 bases identical to TRBD2. From germline, CDR1 is DFQATT and CDR2 SNEGSKA (reference sequence). The CDR3 totals 16 residues. V was pared by 4 bases and J by 2 bases, with 7 bases of the junction left unmatched. The CDR3 region is CSAIAGTSGGPYEQYF. The CDR3, as DNA: TGCAGTGCTATTGCCGGGACTAGCGGGGGCCCCTACGAGCAGTACTTC.

This clonotype was recorded many times. The rearrangement uses TRBV9 and TRBJ1-1; unclear D gene. The germline V gene encodes CDR1 SGDLS and CDR2 YYNGEE. The CDR3 is 13 amino acids. Trimming took 1 base from V and 4 from J, leaving 8 bases between them. This CDR3 is CASSVTGGTEAFF. The CDR3 DNA reads as TGTGCCAGCAGCGTAACGGGAGGCACTGAAGCTTTCTTT.

This clonotype was counted ten times or more. V is TRBV27 and J is TRBJ1-6, with D possibly matching TRBD1 (6 bases). Looked up from germline, CDR1 is MNHEY and CDR2 is SMNVEV (reference sequence). V was cut by 5 bases and J by 7 bases, with 12 bases left in between. This CDR3 is 14 amino acids long. DNA of the CDR3: TGTGCCAGCAGTCAACAGGGTGTCAATTCACCCCTCCACTTT. This encodes CASSQQGVNSPLHF.

The chain links TRBV20-1 to TRBJ2-7; D gene ambiguous. V was pared by 3 bases and J by 6 bases, with 12 bases between. Looked up from germline, CDR1 is DFQATT and CDR2 is SNEGSKA (reference sequence). This CDR3 is 12 amino acids long. CDR3 loop: CSASGQTGEQYF. CDR3 coding DNA: TGCAGTGCTAGTGGGCAAACGGGCGAGCAGTACTTC.

The chain has TRBV20-1 and TRBJ2-7; 9 nucleotides line up with TRBD2. This CDR3 is 12 amino acids long. Germline CDR1 and CDR2: DFQATT and SNEGSKA (reference sequence). With V trimmed by 6 bases and J by 6 bases, 6 bases remained unmatched. The CDR3 nucleotides read TGCAGTGCGCATAGCGGGAGAGGCGAGCAGTACTTC. As protein: CSAHSGRGEQYF.

This clonotype was observed at least ten times. The V gene is TRBV11-2, the J gene TRBJ1-2; D is perhaps TRBD1 (5 bases). Trimming took off 1 base at V and 8 bases at J, with 11 bases between the two ends. Germline-derived CDR1 and CDR2 are SGHAT and FQNNGV. This CDR3 has 13 residues. The chain's CDR3 is CASSLGLEGGYTF. CDR3 bases: TGTGCCAGCAGCTTAGGATTGGAGGGGGGCTACACCTTC.

The chain is built from TRBV20-1 and TRBJ2-7, with TRBD1 identical over 8 bases. The germline gives CDR1 DFQATT, CDR2 SNEGSKA (reference sequence). With 3 bases clipped from V and 5 bases from J, the junction kept 6 bases outside the gene matches. The length of the CDR3 is 13 residues. The CDR3 reads CSARQGAVHEQYF. CDR3 sequence (DNA): TGCAGTGCTAGGCAGGGGGCGGTCCACGAGCAGTACTTC.

This clonotype was detected only a few times. The gene calls are TRBV6-5 and TRBJ2-3; no definite D call. The CDR3 has 15 residues. V shed 0 bases and J shed 2 bases, with 9 bases lying between them. CDR1 MNHEY and CDR2 SVGAGI come from the germline V gene. The CDR3: CASSYSVLITDTQYF. CDR3 in DNA: TGTGCCAGCAGTTACTCGGTTCTAATCACAGATACGCAGTATTTT.